This entry lists 20 T cell receptor beta chains sequenced from one sample in a study of CD8+ T cells in alopecia areata. This sample's treatment: oral pan-JAK inhibitor, 5-10 mg twice daily. It was cDNA, reverse transcribed from extracted RNA, that served as the sequencing template. Profiling relied on immunoSEQ multiplex PCR, and the TCRdb table lists in-frame clones only, not all of them. The sample shows 200,000 or so clones, around two fifths of them seen only once. Here the sequenced sample was CD4+ T cells sorted from blood, taken at roughly week 30, from a patient treated with tofacitinib. The receptors were gathered from a human donor with alopecia areata.

This clone has a handful of counts. The V and J genes are TRBV11-2 and TRBJ1-6; D uncertain. Trimming cost V 5 bases and J 7 bases, with 18 bases left between them. This CDR3 contains 16 residues. Germline V gene data show CDR1 as SGHAT and CDR2 as FQNNGV. The CDR3 sequence: CASSAPRSFRNSPLHF. DNA for the CDR3: TGTGCCAGCAGCGCCCCCCGAAGCTTCCGGAATTCACCCCTCCACTTT.

V and J are TRBV10-2 and TRBJ2-5; D is unclear. The V and J ends lost 6 bases and 2 bases respectively, with 19 bases between them. There are 16 residues in the CDR3. The germline V gene encodes CDR1 WSHSY and CDR2 SAAADI. Here the CDR3 DNA reads TGCGCCAGCAGGAACGATTGGGAAGGATCTCAAGAGACCCAGTACTTC. It translates to CASRNDWEGSQETQYF.

This clone showed up just a few times. This chain connects TRBV7-2 to TRBJ2-5; TRBD1 matches at 7 bases. V trimming: 5 bases; J trimming: 7 bases; junction bases outside the gene matches: 10. The germline CDR1 and CDR2 sequences are SGHTA and FQGNSA. The CDR3 has 14 residues. The CDR3 bases are TGTGCCAGCAGCCCGGGACAGCACATGGGGACCCAGTACTTC. It translates to CASSPGQHMGTQYF.

This clone showed up just a few times. The chain uses TRBV10-3 and TRBJ2-3; 9 bases match TRBD2. Looked up from germline, CDR1 is ENHRY and CDR2 is SYGVKD. This CDR3 contains 15 residues. J gave up 1 base and V 4 bases, and 3 bases lay outside the gene matches. The DNA for the CDR3 is TGTGCCATCAGTGGATCTAGCGGGGGCACAGATACGCAGTATTTT. Amino acid sequence: CAISGSSGGTDTQYF.

J is TRBJ1-4 and V is TRBV6-5, with D maybe TRBD1 (6 bases). V was clipped by 6 bases and J by 5 bases, with 10 bases between them. Germline values: CDR1 MNHEY, CDR2 SVGAGI. The CDR3 is made up of 13 amino acids. The CDR3 DNA sequence: TGTGCCAGCAGGCGGACAGTGAATGAAAAACTGTTTTTT. Protein product: CASRRTVNEKLFF.

This clone was seen many times. The chain is built from TRBV6-5 and TRBJ2-2; no definite D call. Trimming removed 4 bases at V and 4 bases at J, with 4 bases between. CDR3 length: 12 residues. Germline V lookup: CDR1 MNHEY, CDR2 SVGAGI. Here the CDR3 reads CASSWFTGELFF. CDR3 nucleotide sequence: TGTGCCAGCAGTTGGTTCACCGGGGAGCTGTTTTTT.

This rearrangement joins TRBV30 to TRBJ2-3; tentatively, D is TRBD1 (5 bases). Germline V lookup: CDR1 GTSNPN, CDR2 SVGIG (reference sequence). The ends were cut back, 3 bases at V and 0 bases at J, with 10 bases in the middle. The CDR3 totals 14 residues. CDR3 protein: CAWRQTASTDTQYF. CDR3 nucleotides: TGTGCCTGGAGGCAGACAGCAAGCACAGATACGCAGTATTTT. Full variable domain (outside the CDR3, taken from reference TRBV30 and TRBJ2-3): SQTIHQWPATLVQPVGSPLSLECTVEGTSNPNLYWYRQAAGRGLQLLFYSVGIGQISSEVPQNLSASRPQDRQFILSSKKLLLSDSGFYLCAWRQTASTDTQYFGPGTRLTVL.

This sequence joins TRBV7-2 and TRBJ1-5; a weak D match, TRBD1 (6 bases). This CDR3 region has 14 residues. Looked up from germline, CDR1 is SGHTA and CDR2 is FQGNSA. Trimming removed 5 bases at V and 4 bases at J, with 12 bases between. CDR3 nucleotides: TGTGCCAGCAGCCGAGACAGGCGGAATCAGCCCCAGCATTTT. The encoded protein is CASSRDRRNQPQHF.

In the case of this clone: A read error may be the cause here, since a much bigger clone is one base away. This chain uses TRBV5-6 with TRBJ2-3; D not resolved. Trimming pared 1 base from V and 3 bases from J, leaving 0 bases between. Germline-derived CDR1 and CDR2 are SGHDT and YYEEEE. The length of the CDR3 is 11 residues. In DNA, the CDR3 is TGTGCCAGCAGCTTGACAGATACGCAGTATTTT. Its protein product is CASSLTDTQYF.

This chain links TRBV29-1 with TRBJ1-2; TRBD1 might be the D (6 bases). This CDR3 is 12 amino acids long. From germline, CDR1 is SQVTM and CDR2 ANQGSEA. Trimming removed 7 bases from V and 4 bases from J, with 13 bases in between. As DNA, the CDR3 is TGCAGCGACTACAGGGAGGGCTATGGCTACACCTTC. Its protein is CSDYREGYGYTF.

The V gene is TRBV29-1, the J gene TRBJ1-5, with a tentative D call TRBD1 (6 bases). CDR1 SQVTM and CDR2 ANQGSEA come from the germline V gene. Trimming cost V 4 bases and J 7 bases, with 14 bases left between them. The CDR3 has 13 amino acids. The CDR3 spells CSVALGGPQPQHF. CDR3 sequence (DNA): TGCAGCGTTGCCCTGGGGGGGCCGCAGCCCCAGCATTTT. Based on the CDR3 plus reference TRBV29-1 and TRBJ1-5, the full variable domain is SAVISQKPSRDICQRGTSLTIQCQVDSQVTMMFWYRQQPGQSLTLIATANQGSEATYESGFVIDKFPISRPNLTFSTLTVSNMSPEDSSIYLCSVALGGPQPQHFGDGTRLSIL.

The chain couples TRBV7-2 to TRBJ2-2; D not resolved. The ends were cut back, 7 bases at V and 1 base at J, with 13 bases in the middle. Germline lookup yields CDR1 SGHTA and CDR2 FQGNSA. The CDR3 loop spans 15 amino acids. For the CDR3, the DNA is TGTGCCAGCACCTCTGTCCGCCTGAACACCGGGGAGCTGTTTTTT. As protein: CASTSVRLNTGELFF.

The genes are TRBV29-1 and TRBJ2-1, with 11 bases that match TRBD1. Trimming removed 6 bases from V and 7 bases from J; junction bases left unmatched: 14. Germline V gene lookup returns CDR1 SQVTM and CDR2 ANQGSEA. The CDR3 spans 16 residues. The CDR3 protein is CSVKPFRDRGKNEQFF. The CDR3 bases are TGCAGCGTAAAACCTTTCCGGGACAGGGGGAAGAATGAGCAGTTCTTC.

The rearrangement uses TRBV30 and TRBJ2-3; a possible D gene is TRBD1 (6 bases). Germline V gene data show CDR1 as GTSNPN and CDR2 as SVGIG (reference sequence). The CDR3 totals 15 residues. V was pared by 0 bases and J by 3 bases, with 13 bases between. The CDR3 loop is CAWSVADRRTDTQYF. In DNA form, the CDR3 reads TGTGCCTGGAGTGTAGCTGACAGGCGGACAGATACGCAGTATTTT.

The rearrangement links TRBV7-2 to TRBJ1-1; D unclear. Trimming took off 3 bases at V and 0 bases at J, with 5 bases between the two ends. Germline CDR1 reads SGHTA; CDR2 reads FQGNSA. CDR3 length equals 13 residues. The chain's CDR3 is CASSFGLNTEAFF. CDR3 sequence (DNA): TGTGCCAGCAGCTTCGGGTTGAACACTGAAGCTTTCTTT.

The V and J genes are TRBV23-1 and TRBJ1-4; no reliable D call. TRBV23-1 is classed as an ORF, of uncertain function. The CDR3 sequence is 16 residues long. V lost 2 bases and J 1 base, leaving 11 bases between the germline ends. CDR3 in amino acids: CASSQAGTVTNEKLFF. For the CDR3, the DNA is TGCGCCAGCAGTCAAGCCGGAACGGTAACTAATGAAAAACTGTTTTTT.

The chain combines TRBV11-2 with TRBJ1-2; no clear D gene. V gave up 1 base and J gave up 8 bases, with 8 bases separating them. This CDR3 contains 12 residues. Germline V gives CDR1 SGHAT, CDR2 FQNNGV. The CDR3 DNA is TGTGCCAGCAGCTTAGGGTTCGCCGGCTACACCTTC. Translating gives CASSLGFAGYTF.

This chain connects TRBV7-6 to TRBJ2-7; possible D gene TRBD1, 6 bases. CDR1 and CDR2 (germline): SGHVS, FNYEAQ. The length of the CDR3 is 15 residues. V lost 5 bases and J lost 2, with 16 bases in between. The DNA for the CDR3 is TGTGCCAGCAGCCGGCCGACAGGTTCAACCTACGAGCAGTACTTC. This codes for CASSRPTGSTYEQYF.

V usage is TRBV6-5 and J usage is TRBJ1-1, with D uncertain. Germline values: CDR1 MNHEY, CDR2 SVGAGI. V was clipped by 6 bases and J by 2 bases, with 10 bases between them. This CDR3 spans 13 amino acids. CDR3 coding DNA: TGTGCCAGCAGAACAGTTACAAACACTGAAGCTTTCTTT. Protein: CASRTVTNTEAFF.

The genes are TRBV2 and TRBJ2-7; possibly TRBD1 for D (6 bases). Trimming removed 3 bases from V and 1 base from J, with 25 bases in between. CDR3 length equals 19 residues. From germline, CDR1 is SNHLY and CDR2 FYNNEI. The CDR3 region is CASSDQTYFPGTPSYEQYF. The DNA of the CDR3 is TGTGCCAGCAGTGACCAGACCTACTTCCCTGGGACACCTTCCTACGAGCAGTACTTC.